This entry describes one T cell receptor (beta chain). The antigen is undetermined. The method was immunoSEQ multiplex PCR; TCRdb's version includes in-frame clones alone and lacks a portion of them. The sample lists tens of thousands of clones, 84% occurring once. This entry is derived from a study of T cells in localized non-small cell lung cancer. The germline V gene encodes CDR1 SGHVS and CDR2 FQNEAQ. V was clipped by 0 bases and J by 4 bases, with 6 bases between them. The CDR3 has 14 residues. Study-wide results and caveats: For the top 100 tumor clones, a median about 57 also appeared in adjacent lung. Longer overall survival was seen with higher T cell density measured in blood. Exceeding tumor, uninvolved adjacent lung had the highest T cell clonality.

The input for sequencing was peripheral blood, taken before any cancer treatment. This TCR derives from an older female donor with stage I lung adenocarcinoma. The chain recombines TRBV7-8 with TRBJ2-2; no firm D call. The CDR3 loop is CASSLAMSTGELFF. The CDR3 DNA follows: TGTGCCAGCAGCTTAGCGATGAGCACCGGGGAGCTGTTTTTT.